The rows below give T cell receptor beta chains drawn from one sample of a study of blood T cell repertoires in COVID-19. TCRdb's table, derived via immunoSEQ multiplex PCR, lists solely in-frame clones and lacks some. The sample has roughly 230,000 clones, roughly four fifths seen once. What was sequenced was peripheral blood. These receptors all stem from a man aged 50 to 59 with acute or convalescent COVID-19. Both conserved end residues are part of each CDR3. The D gene is left open where the match is weak. Only part of the rows carry a size: once, few, many, or a class if the clone is expanded.

clone size	D gene	J gene	V gene	CDR3 DNA	CDR3 protein
-	-	TRBJ2-1	TRBV7-9	TGTGCCAGCAGCAACTTAGCGGAAGCCTACAATGAGCAGTTCTTC	CASSNLAEAYNEQFF
once	TRBD2	TRBJ2-7	TRBV6-5	TGTGCCAGCAGTTACACCGGGACTAGCGGGAACGAGCAGTACTTC	CASSYTGTSGNEQYF
-	-	TRBJ2-5	TRBV5-1	TGCGCCAGCAGCCTGGGAGGGACAGACCCTTACCAAGAGACCCAGTACTTC	CASSLGGTDPYQETQYF
-	TRBD1	TRBJ1-5	TRBV19	TGTGCCAGTAGTATAGGGGGGACAGGAATCAATCAGCCCCAGCATTTT	CASSIGGTGINQPQHF
-	TRBD2	TRBJ2-1	TRBV24-1	TGTGCCACCAGTGATTTAACCCTAGCGGGAGATAACAATGAGCAGTTCTTC	CATSDLTLAGDNNEQFF
-	TRBD1	TRBJ1-6	TRBV4-2	TGTGCCAGCAGCCAAGCCGGGACAGCGTATAATTCACCCCTCCACTTT	CASSQAGTAYNSPLHF
few	TRBD1	TRBJ1-2	TRBV6-1	TGTGCCAGCAGTGAAATGGGGGACAGGGCCGGCTATGGCTACACCTTC	CASSEMGDRAGYGYTF
few	-	TRBJ1-6	TRBV6-5	TGTGCCAGCACTAAGGGGACTGGGACCCTCCACTTT	CASTKGTGTLHF
-	-	TRBJ2-3	TRBV7-2	TGTGCCAGCAGCTTAGGTAGAGACACCAGCACAGATACGCAGTATTTT	CASSLGRDTSTDTQYF
-	TRBD1	TRBJ2-1	TRBV9	TGTGCCAGCAGCGGGGGGACAGGGACGGCTGAGCAGTTCTTC	CASSGGTGTAEQFF
-	TRBD2	TRBJ2-2	TRBV11-3	TGTGCCAGCAGCAGAGGACTAGCGGGAACCGCCGGGGAGCTGTTTTTT	CASSRGLAGTAGELFF
-	-	TRBJ1-2	TRBV7-9	TGTGCCAGCAGCACGGGAGTCTCCGAAGGCTACACCTTC	CASSTGVSEGYTF
few	TRBD2	TRBJ2-5	TRBV5-4	TGTGCCAGCAGCTTGTCGGGCGGGAGGGGAGAGACCCAGTACTTC	CASSLSGGRGETQYF
once	-	TRBJ2-2	TRBV5-4	TGTGCCAGCAGCTTGGACAGGGAAAACACCGGGGAGCTGTTTTTT	CASSLDRENTGELFF
-	TRBD1	TRBJ1-2	TRBV12-3/TRBV12-4	TGTGCCAGCAGTTCGACAGGGGACTATGGCTACACCTTC	CASSSTGDYGYTF